Ten or more counts support the clone carrying this T cell receptor beta chain. Its antigen is unidentified. An overlapping HIV-1 Gag peptide pool stimulated these cells at 0.95 to 1 ug/peptide/mL. CD40L/CD69 double-negative CD45RO-high memory CD4+ T cells were collected. This sample is drawn from a study of persistence of HIV-infected CD4 T cells. CDR1 is SGHRS, CDR2 YFSETQ, per germline. Between the trimmed V and J ends, which lost 7 bases and 7 bases, there was a span of 15 bases. CDR3 length: 14 amino acids. The libraries were made with immunoSEQ version 4 in survey mode. Some clones are missing from TCRdb's copy, which holds only in-frame ones; the method was immunoSEQ multiplex PCR. The sample yields about 64,000 clones, under 80% seen once.

J is TRBJ1-6 and V is TRBV5-1; D not certain. This receptor was taken from an adult man with HIV who was CMV-seropositive. The input for sequencing was CD4+ T cells sorted from PBMCs after approximately 19-hour stimulation, taken from a patient who received antiretroviral therapy. CDR3 in DNA: TGCGCCAGCTCACGGCTTGGGGAAAATTCACCCCTCCACTTT. Protein: CASSRLGENSPLHF. The complete variable domain, with remaining parts taken from reference TRBV5-1 and TRBJ1-6, reads KAGVTQTPRYLIKTRGQQVTLSCSPISGHRSVSWYQQTPGQGLQFLFEYFSETQRNKGNFPGRFSGRQFSNSRSEMNVSTLELGDSALYLCASSRLGENSPLHFGNGTRLTVT.